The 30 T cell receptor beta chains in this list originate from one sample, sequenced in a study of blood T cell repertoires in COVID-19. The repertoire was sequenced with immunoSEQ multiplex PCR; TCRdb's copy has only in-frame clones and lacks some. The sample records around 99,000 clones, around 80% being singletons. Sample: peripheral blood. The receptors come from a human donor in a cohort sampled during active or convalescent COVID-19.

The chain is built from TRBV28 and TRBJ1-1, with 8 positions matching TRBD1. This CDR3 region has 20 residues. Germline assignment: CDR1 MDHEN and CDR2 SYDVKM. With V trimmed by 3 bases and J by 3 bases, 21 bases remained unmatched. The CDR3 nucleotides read TGTGCCAGCAGTTTTCCACAGACTCAAAGACAGGGGTGGGTTGACACTGAAGCTTTCTTT. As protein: CASSFPQTQRQGWVDTEAFF.

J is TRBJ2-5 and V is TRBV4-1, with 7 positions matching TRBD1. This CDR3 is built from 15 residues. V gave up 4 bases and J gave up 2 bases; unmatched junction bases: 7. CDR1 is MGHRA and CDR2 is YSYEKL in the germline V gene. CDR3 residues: CASSLDQGEQETQYF. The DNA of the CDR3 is TGCGCCAGCAGCCTAGATCAGGGGGAGCAAGAGACCCAGTACTTC.

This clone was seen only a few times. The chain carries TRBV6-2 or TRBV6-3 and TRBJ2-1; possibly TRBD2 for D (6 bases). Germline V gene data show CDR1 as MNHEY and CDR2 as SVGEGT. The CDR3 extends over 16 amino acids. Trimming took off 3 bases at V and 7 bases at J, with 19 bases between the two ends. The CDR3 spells CASSYGLPSVGNEQFF. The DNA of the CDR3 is TGTGCCAGCAGTTATGGACTACCCTCGGTGGGAAATGAGCAGTTCTTC.

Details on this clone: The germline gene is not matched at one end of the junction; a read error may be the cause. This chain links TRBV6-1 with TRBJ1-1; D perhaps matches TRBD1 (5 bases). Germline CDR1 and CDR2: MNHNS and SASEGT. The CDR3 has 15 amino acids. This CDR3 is CASGDPGPMNTEAFF. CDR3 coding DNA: TGTGCCAGCGGTGACCCAGGGCCTATGAACACTGAAGCTTTCTTT.

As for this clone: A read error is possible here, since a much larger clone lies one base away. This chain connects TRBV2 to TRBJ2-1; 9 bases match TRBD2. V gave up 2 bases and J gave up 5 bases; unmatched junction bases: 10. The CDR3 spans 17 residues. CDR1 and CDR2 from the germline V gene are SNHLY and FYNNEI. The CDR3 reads CASSEKGAGGRHNEQFF. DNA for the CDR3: TGTGCCAGCAGTGAAAAGGGGGCGGGGGGGAGGCACAATGAGCAGTTCTTC. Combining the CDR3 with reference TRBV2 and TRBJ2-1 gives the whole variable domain EPEVTQTPSHQVTQMGQEVILRCVPISNHLYFYWYRQILGQKVEFLVSFYNNEISEKSEIFDDQFSVERPDGSNFTLKIRSTKLEDSAMYFCASSEKGAGGRHNEQFFGPGTRLTVL.

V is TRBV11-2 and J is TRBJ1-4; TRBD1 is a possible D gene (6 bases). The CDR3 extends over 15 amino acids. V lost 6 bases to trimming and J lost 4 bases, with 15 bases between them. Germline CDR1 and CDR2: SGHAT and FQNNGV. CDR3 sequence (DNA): TGTGCCAGCAGATCTCAGGGGCTTGGTAATGAAAAACTGTTTTTT. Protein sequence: CASRSQGLGNEKLFF.

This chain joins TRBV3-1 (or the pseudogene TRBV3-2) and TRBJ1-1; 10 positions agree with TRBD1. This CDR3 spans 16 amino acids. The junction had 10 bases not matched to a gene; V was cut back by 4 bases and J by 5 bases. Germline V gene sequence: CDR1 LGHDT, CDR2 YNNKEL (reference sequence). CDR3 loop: CASSPGTGVFGTEAFF. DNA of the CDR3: TGTGCCAGCAGCCCCGGGACAGGGGTATTTGGGACTGAAGCTTTCTTT.

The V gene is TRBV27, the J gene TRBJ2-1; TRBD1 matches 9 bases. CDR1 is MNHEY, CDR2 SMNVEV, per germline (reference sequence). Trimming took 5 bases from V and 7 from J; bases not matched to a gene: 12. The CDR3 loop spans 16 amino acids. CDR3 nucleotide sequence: TGTGCCAGCAGTGTAACGCGGGACAGGGTAGTGAATGAGCAGTTCTTC. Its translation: CASSVTRDRVVNEQFF.

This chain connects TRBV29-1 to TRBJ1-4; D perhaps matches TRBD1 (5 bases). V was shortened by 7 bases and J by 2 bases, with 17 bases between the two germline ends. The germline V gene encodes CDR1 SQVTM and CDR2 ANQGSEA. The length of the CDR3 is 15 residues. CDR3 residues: CSAAGGGLTNEKLFF. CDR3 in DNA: TGCAGCGCCGCCGGCGGGGGGTTGACTAATGAAAAACTGTTTTTT.

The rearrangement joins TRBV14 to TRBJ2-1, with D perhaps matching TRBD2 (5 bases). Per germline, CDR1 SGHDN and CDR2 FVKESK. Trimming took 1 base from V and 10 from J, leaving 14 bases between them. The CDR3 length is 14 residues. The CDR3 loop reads CASSQVAETGEQFF. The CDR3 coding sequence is TGTGCCAGCAGCCAAGTGGCAGAGACGGGGGAGCAGTTCTTC.

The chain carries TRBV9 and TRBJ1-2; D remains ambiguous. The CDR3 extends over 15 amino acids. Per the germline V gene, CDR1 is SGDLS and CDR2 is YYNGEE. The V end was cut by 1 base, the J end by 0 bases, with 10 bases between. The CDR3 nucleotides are TGTGCCAGCAGCGTAAACAGTCTTCCTAACTATGGCTACACCTTC. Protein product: CASSVNSLPNYGYTF.

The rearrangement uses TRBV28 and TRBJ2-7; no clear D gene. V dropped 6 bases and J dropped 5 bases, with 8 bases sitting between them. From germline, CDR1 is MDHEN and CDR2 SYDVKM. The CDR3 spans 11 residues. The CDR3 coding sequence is TGTGCCAGCAGCGTAACGGACGAGCAGTACTTC. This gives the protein CASSVTDEQYF.

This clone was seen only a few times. The CDR3: CASSYGSRRLTDTQYF. CDR3 DNA sequence: TGTGCCAGCAGTTACGGGTCAAGGAGACTAACAGATACGCAGTATTTT. This chain connects TRBV6-5 to TRBJ2-3; TRBD2 might be the D (5 bases). V lost 2 bases, J lost 3 bases, and 15 bases lay in between. The CDR3 is 16 residues long. Germline assignment: CDR1 MNHEY and CDR2 SVGAGI.

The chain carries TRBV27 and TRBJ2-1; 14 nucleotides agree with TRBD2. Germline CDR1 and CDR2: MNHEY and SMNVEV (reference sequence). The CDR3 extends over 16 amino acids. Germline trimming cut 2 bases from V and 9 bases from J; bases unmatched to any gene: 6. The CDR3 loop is CASSLGGLAGAGEQFF. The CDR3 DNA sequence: TGTGCCAGCAGTTTAGGGGGACTAGCGGGGGCCGGTGAGCAGTTCTTC.

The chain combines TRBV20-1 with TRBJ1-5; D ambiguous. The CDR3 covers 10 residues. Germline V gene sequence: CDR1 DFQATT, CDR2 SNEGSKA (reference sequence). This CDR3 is CSAVSGPQHF. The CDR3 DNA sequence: TGCAGCGCCGTTTCAGGGCCCCAGCATTTT.

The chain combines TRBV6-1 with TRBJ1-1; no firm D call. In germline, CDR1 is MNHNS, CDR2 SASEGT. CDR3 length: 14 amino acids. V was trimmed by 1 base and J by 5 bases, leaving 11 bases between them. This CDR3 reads CASSEGGLGTEAFF. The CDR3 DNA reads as TGTGCCAGCAGTGAAGGCGGATTGGGTACTGAAGCTTTCTTT.

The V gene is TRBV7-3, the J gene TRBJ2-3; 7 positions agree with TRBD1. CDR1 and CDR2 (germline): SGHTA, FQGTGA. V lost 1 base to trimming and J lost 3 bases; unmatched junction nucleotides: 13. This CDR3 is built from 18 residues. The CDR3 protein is CASSLNPLTGIRTDTQYF. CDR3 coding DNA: TGTGCCAGCAGCTTAAACCCACTGACAGGGATTAGGACAGATACGCAGTATTTT.

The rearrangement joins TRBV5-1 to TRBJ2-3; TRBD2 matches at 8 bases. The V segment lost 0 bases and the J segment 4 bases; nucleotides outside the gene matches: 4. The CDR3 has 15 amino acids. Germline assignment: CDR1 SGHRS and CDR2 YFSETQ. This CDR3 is CASSLVGLASDTQYF. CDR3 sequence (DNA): TGCGCCAGCAGCTTGGTAGGACTAGCTTCAGATACGCAGTATTTT.

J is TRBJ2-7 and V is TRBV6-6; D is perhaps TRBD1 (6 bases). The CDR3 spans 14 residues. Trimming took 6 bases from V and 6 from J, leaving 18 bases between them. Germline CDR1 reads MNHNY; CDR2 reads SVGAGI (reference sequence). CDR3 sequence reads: CASSTGHTPPEQYF. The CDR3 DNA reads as TGTGCCAGCAGCACGGGACATACCCCCCCCGAGCAGTACTTC.

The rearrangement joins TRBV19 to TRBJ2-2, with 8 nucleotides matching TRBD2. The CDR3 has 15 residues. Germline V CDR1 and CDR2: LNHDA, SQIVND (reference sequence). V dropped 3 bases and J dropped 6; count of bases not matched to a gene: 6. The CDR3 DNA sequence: TGTGCCAGTAGTATCTTAGCGGGGAAATCCGGGGAGCTGTTTTTT. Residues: CASSILAGKSGELFF.

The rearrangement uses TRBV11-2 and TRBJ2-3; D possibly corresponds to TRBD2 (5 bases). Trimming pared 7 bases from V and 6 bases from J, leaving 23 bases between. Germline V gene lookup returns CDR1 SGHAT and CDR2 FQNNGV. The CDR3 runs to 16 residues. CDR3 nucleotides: TGTGCCAGCATCCCCGGGGATCTAGTCTCCGGGGATACGCAGTATTTT. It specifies CASIPGDLVSGDTQYF. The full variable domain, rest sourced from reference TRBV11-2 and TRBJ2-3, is EAGVAQSPRYKIIEKRQSVAFWCNPISGHATLYWYQQILGQGPKLLIQFQNNGVVDDSQLPKDRFSAERLKGVDSTLKIQPAKLEDSAVYLCASIPGDLVSGDTQYFGPGTRLTVL.

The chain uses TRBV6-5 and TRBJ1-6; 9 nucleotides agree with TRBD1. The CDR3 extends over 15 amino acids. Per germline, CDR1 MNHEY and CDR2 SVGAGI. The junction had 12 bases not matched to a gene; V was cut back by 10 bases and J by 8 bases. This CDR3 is CATHQGTGGDSPLHF. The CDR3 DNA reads TGTGCCACCCACCAGGGAACAGGGGGCGATTCACCCCTCCACTTT.

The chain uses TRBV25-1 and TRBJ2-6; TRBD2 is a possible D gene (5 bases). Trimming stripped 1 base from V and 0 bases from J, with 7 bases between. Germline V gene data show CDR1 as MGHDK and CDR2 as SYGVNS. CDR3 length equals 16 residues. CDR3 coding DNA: TGTGCCAGCAGTGAATCGGGGAGCTCTGGGGCCAACGTCCTGACTTTC. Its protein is CASSESGSSGANVLTF.

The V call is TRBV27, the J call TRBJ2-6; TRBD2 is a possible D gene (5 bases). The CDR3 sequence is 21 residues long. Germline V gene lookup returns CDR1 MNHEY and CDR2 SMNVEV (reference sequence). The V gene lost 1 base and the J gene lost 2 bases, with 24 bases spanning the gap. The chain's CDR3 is CASSLYSSGRAVGAGANVLTF. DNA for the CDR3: TGTGCCAGCAGTTTATACTCTTCTGGGCGGGCCGTTGGGGCTGGGGCCAACGTCCTGACTTTC.

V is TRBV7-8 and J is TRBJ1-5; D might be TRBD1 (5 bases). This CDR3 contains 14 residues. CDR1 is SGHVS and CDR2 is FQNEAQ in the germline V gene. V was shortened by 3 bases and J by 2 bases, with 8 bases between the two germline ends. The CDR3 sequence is CASSLAGRNQPQHF. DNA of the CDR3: TGTGCCAGCAGCTTGGCAGGGCGCAATCAGCCCCAGCATTTT.

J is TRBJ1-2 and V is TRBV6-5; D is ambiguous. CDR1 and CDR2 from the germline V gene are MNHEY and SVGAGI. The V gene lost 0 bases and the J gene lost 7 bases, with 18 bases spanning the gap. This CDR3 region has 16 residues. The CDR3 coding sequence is TGTGCCAGCAGTTACTCTTGGATAGAGGGTAACGGTGGCTACACCTTC. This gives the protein CASSYSWIEGNGGYTF.

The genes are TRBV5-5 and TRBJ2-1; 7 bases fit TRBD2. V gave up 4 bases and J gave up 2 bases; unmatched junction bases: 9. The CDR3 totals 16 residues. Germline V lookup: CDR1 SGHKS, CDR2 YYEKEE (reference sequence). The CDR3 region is CASSPALADAYNEQFF. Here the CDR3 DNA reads TGTGCCAGCAGCCCGGCTCTAGCGGACGCCTACAATGAGCAGTTCTTC. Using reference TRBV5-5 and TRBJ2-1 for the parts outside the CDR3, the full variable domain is DAGVTQSPTHLIKTRGQQVTLRCSPISGHKSVSWYQQVLGQGPQFIFQYYEKEERGRGNFPDRFSARQFPNYSSELNVNALLLGDSALYLCASSPALADAYNEQFFGPGTRLTVL.

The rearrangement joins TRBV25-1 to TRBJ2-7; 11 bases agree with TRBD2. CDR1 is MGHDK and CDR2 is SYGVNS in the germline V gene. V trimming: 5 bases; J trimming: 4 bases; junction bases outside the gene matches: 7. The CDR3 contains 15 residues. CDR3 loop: CASSPASGGTYEQYF. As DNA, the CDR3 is TGTGCCAGCAGTCCGGCTAGCGGGGGGACGTACGAGCAGTACTTC.

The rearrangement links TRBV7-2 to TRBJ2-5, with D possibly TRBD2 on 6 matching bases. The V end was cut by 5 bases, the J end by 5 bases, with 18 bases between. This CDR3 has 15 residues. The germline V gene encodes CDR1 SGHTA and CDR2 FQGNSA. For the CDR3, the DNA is TGTGCCAGCAGCGCCCCGGGAGCCCGGCGGGAGACCCAGTACTTC. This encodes CASSAPGARRETQYF.

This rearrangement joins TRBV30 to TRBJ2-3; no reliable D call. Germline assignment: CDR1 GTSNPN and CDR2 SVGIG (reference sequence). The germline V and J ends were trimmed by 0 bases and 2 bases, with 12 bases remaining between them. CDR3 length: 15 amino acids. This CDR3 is CAWSVRRSYTDTQYF. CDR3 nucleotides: TGTGCCTGGAGTGTACGGCGGAGCTACACAGATACGCAGTATTTT.